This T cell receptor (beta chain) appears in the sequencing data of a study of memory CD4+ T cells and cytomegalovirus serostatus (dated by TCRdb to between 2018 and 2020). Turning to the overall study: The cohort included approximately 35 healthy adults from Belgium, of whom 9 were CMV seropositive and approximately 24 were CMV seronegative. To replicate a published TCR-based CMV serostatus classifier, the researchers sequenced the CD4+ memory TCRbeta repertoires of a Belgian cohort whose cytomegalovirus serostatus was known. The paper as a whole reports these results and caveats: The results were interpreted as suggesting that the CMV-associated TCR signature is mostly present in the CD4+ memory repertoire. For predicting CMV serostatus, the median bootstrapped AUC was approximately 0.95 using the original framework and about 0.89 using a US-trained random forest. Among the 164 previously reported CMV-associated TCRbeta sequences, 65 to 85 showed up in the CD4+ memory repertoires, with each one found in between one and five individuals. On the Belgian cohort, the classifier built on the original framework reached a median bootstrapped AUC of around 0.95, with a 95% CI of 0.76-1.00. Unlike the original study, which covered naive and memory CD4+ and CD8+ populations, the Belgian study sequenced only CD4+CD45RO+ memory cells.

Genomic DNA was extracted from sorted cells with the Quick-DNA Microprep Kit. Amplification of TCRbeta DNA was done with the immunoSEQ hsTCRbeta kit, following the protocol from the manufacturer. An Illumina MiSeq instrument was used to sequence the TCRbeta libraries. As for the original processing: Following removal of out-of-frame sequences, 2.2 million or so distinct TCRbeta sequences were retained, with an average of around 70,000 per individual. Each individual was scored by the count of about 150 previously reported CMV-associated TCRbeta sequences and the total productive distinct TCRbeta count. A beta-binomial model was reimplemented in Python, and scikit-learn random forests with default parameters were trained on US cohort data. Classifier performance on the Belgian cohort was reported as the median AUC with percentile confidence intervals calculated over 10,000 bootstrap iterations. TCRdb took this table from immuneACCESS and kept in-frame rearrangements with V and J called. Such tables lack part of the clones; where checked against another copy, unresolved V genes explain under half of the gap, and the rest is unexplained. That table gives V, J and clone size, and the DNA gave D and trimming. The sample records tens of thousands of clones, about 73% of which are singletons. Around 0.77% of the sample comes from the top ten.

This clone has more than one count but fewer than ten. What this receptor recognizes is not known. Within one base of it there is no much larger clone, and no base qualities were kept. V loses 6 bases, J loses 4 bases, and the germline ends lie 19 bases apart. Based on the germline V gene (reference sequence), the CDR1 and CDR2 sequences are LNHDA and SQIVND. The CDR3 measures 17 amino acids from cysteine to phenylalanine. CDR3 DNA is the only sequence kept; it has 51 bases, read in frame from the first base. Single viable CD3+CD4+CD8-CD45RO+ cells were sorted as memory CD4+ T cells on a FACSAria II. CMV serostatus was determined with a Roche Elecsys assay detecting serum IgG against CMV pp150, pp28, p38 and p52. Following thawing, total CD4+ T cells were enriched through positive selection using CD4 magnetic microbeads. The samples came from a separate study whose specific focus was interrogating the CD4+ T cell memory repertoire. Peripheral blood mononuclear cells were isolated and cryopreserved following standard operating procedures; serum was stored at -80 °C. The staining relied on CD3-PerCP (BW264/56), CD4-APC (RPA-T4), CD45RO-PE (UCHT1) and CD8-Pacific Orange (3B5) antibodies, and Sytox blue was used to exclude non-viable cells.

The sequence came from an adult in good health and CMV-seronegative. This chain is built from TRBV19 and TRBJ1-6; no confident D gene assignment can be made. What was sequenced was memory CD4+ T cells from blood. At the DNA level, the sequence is TGTGCCAGTAGAGGAGGACTACAGATAGGATATAATTCACCCCTCCACTTT. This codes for CASRGGLQIGYNSPLHF.